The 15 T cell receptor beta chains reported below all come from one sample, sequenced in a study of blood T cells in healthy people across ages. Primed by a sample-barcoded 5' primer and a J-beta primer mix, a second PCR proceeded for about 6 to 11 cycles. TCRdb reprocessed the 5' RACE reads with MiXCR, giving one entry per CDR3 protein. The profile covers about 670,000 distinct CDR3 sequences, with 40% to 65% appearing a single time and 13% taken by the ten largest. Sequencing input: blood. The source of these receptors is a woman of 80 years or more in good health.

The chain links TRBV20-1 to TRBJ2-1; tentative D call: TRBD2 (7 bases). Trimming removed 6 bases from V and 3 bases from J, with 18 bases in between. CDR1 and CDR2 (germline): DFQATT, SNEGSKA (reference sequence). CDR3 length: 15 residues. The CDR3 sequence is CSARKGGLVYNEQFF. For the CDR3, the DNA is TGCAGTGCGAGGAAGGGGGGGCTTGTCTACAATGAGCAGTTCTTC.

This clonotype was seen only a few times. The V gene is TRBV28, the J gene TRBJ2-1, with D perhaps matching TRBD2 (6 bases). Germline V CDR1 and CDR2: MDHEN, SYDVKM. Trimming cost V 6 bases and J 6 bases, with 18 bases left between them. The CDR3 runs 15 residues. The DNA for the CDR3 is TGTGCCAGCAGCCCCTGGGGGGAGTTGGCCAATGAGCAGTTCTTC. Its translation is CASSPWGELANEQFF.

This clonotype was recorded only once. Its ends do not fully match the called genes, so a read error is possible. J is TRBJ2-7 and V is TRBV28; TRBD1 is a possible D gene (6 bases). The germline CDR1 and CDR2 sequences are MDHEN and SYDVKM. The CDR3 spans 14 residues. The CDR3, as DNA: TGCGCCACCAAGGGACGGGGACACTCCTACGAGCAGTACTTC. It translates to CATKGRGHSYEQYF.

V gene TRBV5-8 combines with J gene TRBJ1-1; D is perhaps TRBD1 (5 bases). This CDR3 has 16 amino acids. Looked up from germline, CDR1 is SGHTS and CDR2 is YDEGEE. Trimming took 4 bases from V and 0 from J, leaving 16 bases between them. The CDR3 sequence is CASSMRGGGMNTEAFF. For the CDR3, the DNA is TGTGCCAGCAGCATGCGTGGGGGGGGAATGAACACTGAAGCTTTCTTT.

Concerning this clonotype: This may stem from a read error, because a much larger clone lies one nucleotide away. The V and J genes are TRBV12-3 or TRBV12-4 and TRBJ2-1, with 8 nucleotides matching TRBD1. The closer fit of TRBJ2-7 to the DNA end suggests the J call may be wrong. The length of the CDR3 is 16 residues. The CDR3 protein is CASSLQGDLSYNEQYF. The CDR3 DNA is TGTGCCAGCAGCTTACAGGGGGACCTCTCCTACAATGAGCAGTACTTC.

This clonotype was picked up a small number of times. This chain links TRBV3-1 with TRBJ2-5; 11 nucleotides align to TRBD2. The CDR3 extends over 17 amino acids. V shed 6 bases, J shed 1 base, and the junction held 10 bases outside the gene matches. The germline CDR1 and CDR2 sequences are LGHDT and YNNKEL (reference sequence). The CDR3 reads CASSRKTGTSGQETQYF. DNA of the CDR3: TGTGCCAGCAGTCGGAAGACCGGGACTAGCGGCCAAGAGACCCAGTACTTC.

The CDR3 is CASSPNWNTEAFF. The CDR3 nucleotides read TGTGCCAGCAGCCCGAACTGGAACACTGAAGCTTTCTTT. The chain has TRBV28 and TRBJ1-1, with D unclear. The germline V and J ends were trimmed by 6 bases and 1 base, with 9 bases remaining between them. Germline V CDR1 and CDR2: MDHEN, SYDVKM. CDR3 size: 13 residues.

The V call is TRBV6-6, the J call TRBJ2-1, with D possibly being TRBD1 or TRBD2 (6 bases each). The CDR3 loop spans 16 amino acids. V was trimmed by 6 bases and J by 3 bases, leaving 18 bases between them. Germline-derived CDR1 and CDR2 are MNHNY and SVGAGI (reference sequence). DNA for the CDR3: TGTGCCAGCAGCCCCCTCGAGGGGGGAAGCTACAATGAGCAGTTCTTC. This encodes CASSPLEGGSYNEQFF.

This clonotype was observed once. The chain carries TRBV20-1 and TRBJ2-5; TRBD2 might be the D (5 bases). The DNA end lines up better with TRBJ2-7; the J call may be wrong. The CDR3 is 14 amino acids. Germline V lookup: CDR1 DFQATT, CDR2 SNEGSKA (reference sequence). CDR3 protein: CSAPSPSLLYEQYF. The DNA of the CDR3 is TGCAGTGCTCCCTCCCCTAGCCTCCTCTACGAGCAGTACTTC.

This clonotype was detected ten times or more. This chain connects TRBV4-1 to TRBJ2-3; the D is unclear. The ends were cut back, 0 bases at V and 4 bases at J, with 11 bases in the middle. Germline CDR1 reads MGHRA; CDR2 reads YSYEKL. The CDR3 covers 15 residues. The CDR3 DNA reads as TGCGCCAGCAGCCAAGATGAAAGGTATTCAGATACGCAGTATTTT. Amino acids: CASSQDERYSDTQYF.

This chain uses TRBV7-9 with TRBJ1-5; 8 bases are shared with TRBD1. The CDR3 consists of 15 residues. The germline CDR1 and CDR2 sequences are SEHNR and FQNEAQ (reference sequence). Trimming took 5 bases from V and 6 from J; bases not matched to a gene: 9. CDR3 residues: CASSLGQGLLQPQHF. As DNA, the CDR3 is TGTGCCAGCAGCCTAGGACAGGGTTTACTTCAGCCCCAGCATTTT.

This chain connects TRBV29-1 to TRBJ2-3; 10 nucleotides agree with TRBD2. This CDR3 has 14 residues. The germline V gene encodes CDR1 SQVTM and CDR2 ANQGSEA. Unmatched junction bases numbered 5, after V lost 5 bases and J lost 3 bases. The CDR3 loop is CSVRETSGTDTQYF. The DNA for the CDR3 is TGCAGCGTTCGCGAGACTAGCGGGACAGATACGCAGTATTTT.

CDR3 nucleotides: TGCAGCGTTGAAGATCTGGACAGGGGCCCTACCTACGAGCAGTACTTC. Amino acids: CSVEDLDRGPTYEQYF. The chain links TRBV29-1 to TRBJ2-7; TRBD1 matches at 9 bases. The ends lost 0 bases at V and 2 bases at J; junction bases unmatched: 8. The germline V gene encodes CDR1 SQVTM and CDR2 ANQGSEA. The length of the CDR3 is 16 residues.

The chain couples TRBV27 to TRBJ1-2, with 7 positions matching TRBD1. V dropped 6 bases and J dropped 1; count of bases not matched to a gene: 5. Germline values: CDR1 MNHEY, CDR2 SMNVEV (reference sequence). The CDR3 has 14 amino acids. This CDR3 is CASRGDRFNYGYTF. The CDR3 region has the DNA TGTGCCAGCAGGGGGGACAGATTTAACTATGGCTACACCTTC.

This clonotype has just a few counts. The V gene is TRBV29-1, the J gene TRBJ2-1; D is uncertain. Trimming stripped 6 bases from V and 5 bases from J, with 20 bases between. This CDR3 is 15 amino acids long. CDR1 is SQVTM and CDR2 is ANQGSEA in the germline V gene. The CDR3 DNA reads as TGCAGCGTCCACCCGTGGGCCAGCTCTAACAATGAGCAGTTCTTC. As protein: CSVHPWASSNNEQFF.